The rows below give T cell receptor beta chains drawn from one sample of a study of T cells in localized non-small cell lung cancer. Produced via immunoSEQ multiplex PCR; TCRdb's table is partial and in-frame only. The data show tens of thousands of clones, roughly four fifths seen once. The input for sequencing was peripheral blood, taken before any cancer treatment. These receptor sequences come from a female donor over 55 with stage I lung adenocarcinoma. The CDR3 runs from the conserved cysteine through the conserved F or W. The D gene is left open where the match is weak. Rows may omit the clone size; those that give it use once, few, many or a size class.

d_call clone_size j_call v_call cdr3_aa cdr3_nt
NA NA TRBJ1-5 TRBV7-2 CASSFSRANQPQHF TGTGCCAGCAGCTTTTCCAGGGCAAATCAGCCCCAGCATTTT
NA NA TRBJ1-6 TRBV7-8 CASSLGRAGNSPLHF TGTGCCAGCAGCTTAGGCAGGGCGGGGAATTCACCCCTCCACTTT
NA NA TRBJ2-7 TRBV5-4 CASSLTGLKEQYF TGTGCCAGCAGCTTGACAGGCCTTAAAGAGCAGTACTTC
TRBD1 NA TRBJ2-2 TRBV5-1 CASSRSGQGSGGELFF TGCGCCAGCAGCCGGAGCGGACAGGGGAGTGGCGGGGAGCTGTTTTTT
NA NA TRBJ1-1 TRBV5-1 CASSQGSMNTEAFF TGCGCCAGCAGCCAGGGGAGCATGAACACTGAAGCTTTCTTT
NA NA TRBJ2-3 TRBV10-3 CAVLTGYTQYF TGTGCCGTGCTGACTGGGTATACGCAGTATTTT
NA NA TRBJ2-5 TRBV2 CASARGRRETQYF TGTGCCAGTGCTCGGGGCCGGAGAGAGACCCAGTACTTC
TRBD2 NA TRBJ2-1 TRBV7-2 CASSLTSGVYNEQFF TGTGCCAGCAGCTTAACTAGCGGGGTCTACAATGAGCAGTTCTTC
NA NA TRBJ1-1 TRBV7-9 CASSLKGRNTEAFF TGTGCCAGCAGCTTGAAAGGTCGGAACACTGAAGCTTTCTTT
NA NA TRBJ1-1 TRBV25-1 CASSEWGTMATEAFF TGTGCCAGCAGTGAATGGGGGACCATGGCGACTGAAGCTTTCTTT
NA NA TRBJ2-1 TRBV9 CASSPPYLLPVAYNEQFF TGTGCCAGCAGCCCACCCTACCTCCTTCCCGTGGCCTACAATGAGCAGTTCTTC
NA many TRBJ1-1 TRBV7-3 CASSLNEGRNTEAFF TGTGCCAGCAGCTTAAATGAAGGTCGGAACACTGAAGCTTTCTTT
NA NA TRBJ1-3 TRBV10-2 CASSDRRRSGNTIYF TGCGCCAGCAGTGATAGAAGGAGGTCTGGAAACACCATATATTTT
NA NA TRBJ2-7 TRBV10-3 CAISRDGREQYF TGTGCCATCAGTCGGGACGGGCGGGAGCAGTACTTC
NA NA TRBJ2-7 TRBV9 CASSRALTGSVEQYF TGTGCCAGCAGCCGAGCGCTGACAGGATCGGTCGAGCAGTACTTC
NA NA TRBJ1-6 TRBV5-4 CASSRGGGRSVSYNSPLHF TGTGCCAGCAGCCGGGGGGGAGGGAGGTCTGTCTCCTATAATTCACCCCTCCACTTT
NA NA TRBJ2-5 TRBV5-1 CASSLLPGLQETQYF TGCGCCAGCAGCTTGCTTCCAGGACTACAAGAGACCCAGTACTTC
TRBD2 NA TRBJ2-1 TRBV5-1 CASSSTSGSNEQFF TGCGCCAGCAGCTCGACTAGCGGGAGCAATGAGCAGTTCTTC
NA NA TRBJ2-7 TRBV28 CASSSRPNPASGEQYF TGTGCCAGCAGTTCTCGACCGAACCCTGCTAGTGGCGAGCAGTACTTC
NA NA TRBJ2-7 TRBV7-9 CASSLSSSYEQYF TGTGCCAGCAGCTTATCCAGCTCCTACGAGCAGTACTTC
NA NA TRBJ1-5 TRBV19 CASSIRLGNQPQHF TGTGCCAGTAGTATTCGTTTGGGCAATCAGCCCCAGCATTTT
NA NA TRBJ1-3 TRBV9 CASSVNTAQGNTIYF TGTGCCAGCAGCGTAAATACGGCTCAAGGAAACACCATATATTTT
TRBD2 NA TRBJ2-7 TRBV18 CASSIAGNSYEQYF TGTGCCAGCTCAATAGCGGGGAACTCCTACGAGCAGTACTTC
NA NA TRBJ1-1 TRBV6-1 CASSAKTDSAGLAFF TGTGCCAGCAGTGCCAAGACAGATTCTGCGGGCTTAGCTTTCTTT
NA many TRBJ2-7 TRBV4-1 CASSQGHGASYEQYF TGCGCCAGCAGCCAAGGACACGGGGCATCCTACGAGCAGTACTTC
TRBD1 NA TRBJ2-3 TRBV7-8 CASSLRQGANTQYF TGTGCCAGCAGCCTCAGACAGGGGGCGAATACGCAGTATTTT
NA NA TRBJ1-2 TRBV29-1 CSVDLIGGGTYYTF TGCAGCGTTGATCTCATTGGAGGGGGGACCTACTACACCTTC
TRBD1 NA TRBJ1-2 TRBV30 CAWSTINRGRNGYTF TGTGCCTGGAGTACTATAAACAGGGGGCGAAATGGCTACACCTTC
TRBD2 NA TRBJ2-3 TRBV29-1 CSVEELAGITDTQYF TGCAGCGTTGAAGAACTAGCGGGAATCACAGATACGCAGTATTTT
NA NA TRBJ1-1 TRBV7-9 CASSFSSTGFGDTEAFF TGTGCCAGCAGCTTCTCGAGTACAGGGTTCGGGGACACTGAAGCTTTCTTT
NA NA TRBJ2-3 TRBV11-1 CASSLGLSTDTQYF TGTGCCAGCAGCTTGGGACTTTCCACAGATACGCAGTATTTT